This T cell receptor (beta chain) was captured by sequencing in a study of blood T cells in healthy people across ages. As regards this clonotype: The antigen is undetermined.

Trimming pared 4 bases from V and 2 bases from J, leaving 13 bases between. Germline V gene sequence: CDR1 SGHTA, CDR2 FQGTGA. The CDR3 sequence is 15 residues long. Whole-study results and caveats: Among T cells, TCR beta diversity per million cells dropped roughly linearly as age rose.

For the second PCR, which ran for about 7 to 11 cycles, a sample-barcoded 5' primer and a J-beta primer mix were used. TCRdb re-called the 5' RACE reads through MiXCR, storing one row per CDR3 protein. This table holds approximately 800,000 distinct CDR3 sequences, 55% to 65% found once. This chain links TRBV7-3 with TRBJ2-3; maybe TRBD2 (5 bases). Sequencing used blood. This sequence originates from a man aged 30 to 39 in good health. Written as DNA, the CDR3 is TGTGCCAGCAGCTGGGCGGGCAGAGCCACAGATACGCAGTATTTT. It specifies CASSWAGRATDTQYF.